These T cell receptor beta chains were read from a single sample in a study of graft-versus-host responses after intestinal transplantation. TCRdb's table, derived via immunoSEQ multiplex PCR, lists solely in-frame clones and lacks some. Among about 20,000 clones, approximately 89% were seen once, and the ten largest hold 9.4%. The sequences come from PBMCs, collected approximately 220 days after intestinal transplant. These receptor sequences come from a human patient who received an intestinal transplant, so some T cells may come from the graft donor. Both conserved end residues are part of each CDR3. A D gene is named only where the DNA matches it firmly. Clone size is not always given. Where it is, it says once, few, many or a class for expanded clones.

J	D	V	size	CDR3	DNA
TRBJ2-2	-	TRBV23-1	-	CASSLRTDPRAGELFF	TGCGCCAGCAGTCTTAGGACAGATCCGAGGGCCGGGGAGCTGTTTTTT
TRBJ1-6	TRBD1	TRBV7-9	-	CASSSGGNSPLHF	TGTGCCAGCAGCTCAGGGGGAAATTCACCCCTCCACTTT
TRBJ1-4	-	TRBV7-9	-	CASSFLRDGEKLFF	TGTGCCAGCAGCTTTCTTCGTGACGGTGAAAAACTGTTTTTT
TRBJ1-5	-	TRBV9	-	CASSVAGLGEGDPQHF	TGTGCCAGCAGCGTAGCCGGGTTAGGTGAGGGGGACCCCCAGCATTTT
TRBJ2-3	TRBD2	TRBV27	few	CASSFSSGGPGTDTQYF	TGTGCCAGCAGTTTCTCTAGCGGGGGGCCGGGCACAGATACGCAGTATTTT
TRBJ2-7	-	TRBV5-4	-	CASSLFGIPLKQYF	TGTGCCAGCAGCTTGTTCGGGATCCCCTTGAAGCAGTACTTC
TRBJ2-5	-	TRBV19	-	CASSMADGVSKTQYF	TGTGCCAGTAGTATGGCGGACGGGGTTTCAAAGACCCAGTACTTC
TRBJ1-4	-	TRBV6-1	-	CASSVGTGNEKLFF	TGTGCCAGCAGTGTAGGAACAGGGAATGAAAAACTGTTTTTT
TRBJ1-6	-	TRBV6-5	-	CASSYDGDGDSPLHF	TGTGCCAGCAGTTACGACGGCGATGGGGATTCACCCCTCCACTTT
TRBJ2-7	-	TRBV14	-	CASSQSLQEEVQGGFSYEQYF	TGTGCCAGCAGCCAATCCCTTCAGGAGGAAGTCCAGGGCGGGTTCTCCTACGAGCAGTACTTC
TRBJ1-3	-	TRBV7-9	-	CASSLVLGYSGNTIYF	TGTGCCAGCAGCTTAGTGTTGGGGTATTCAGGAAACACCATATATTTT
TRBJ2-7	TRBD2	TRBV6-9	once	CVGGDEQYF	TGTGTCGGGGGGGACGAGCAGTACTTC
TRBJ2-1	-	TRBV2	-	CASVGVGDFEFF	TGTGCCAGCGTTGGGGTCGGGGACTTTGAGTTCTTC
TRBJ2-2	-	TRBV7-3	-	CASTSTDEFGFVTGELFF	TGTGCCAGCACCTCAACCGACGAGTTCGGCTTTGTCACCGGGGAGCTGTTTTTT
TRBJ1-1	TRBD1	TRBV9	-	CASSPTGQGGTEAFF	TGTGCCAGCAGCCCAACGGGACAGGGGGGTACTGAAGCTTTCTTT
TRBJ1-4	-	TRBV15	-	CATSRGQGMGEKLFF	TGTGCCACCAGCAGAGGGCAGGGAATGGGCGAAAAACTGTTTTTT
TRBJ1-5	TRBD1	TRBV19	-	CASRDSSNQPQHF	TGTGCCAGCAGGGACAGCAGCAATCAGCCCCAGCATTTT
TRBJ1-3	-	TRBV5-6	-	CASSLGVRSSGNTIYF	TGTGCCAGCAGCTTGGGGGTCAGAAGCTCTGGAAACACCATATATTTT
TRBJ1-5	TRBD1	TRBV7-2	-	CASSLVEGALSQPQHF	TGTGCCAGCAGCTTAGTTGAGGGGGCGTTGAGTCAGCCCCAGCATTTT
TRBJ1-1	-	TRBV11-3	-	CASSLEGTSSTEAFF	TGTGCCAGCAGCTTAGAGGGGACATCGTCCACTGAAGCTTTCTTT
TRBJ1-6	-	TRBV18	-	CASSGPVGNSPLHF	TGTGCCAGCTCAGGGCCAGTAGGTAATTCACCCCTCCACTTT
TRBJ2-3	TRBD2	TRBV4-1	once	CASSQEGSGGPDTQYF	TGCGCCAGCAGCCAAGAGGGTAGCGGGGGGCCGGATACGCAGTATTTT
TRBJ1-1	-	TRBV9	-	CASSVDPTGLTEAFF	TGTGCCAGCAGCGTAGATCCGACAGGCTTGACTGAAGCTTTCTTT
TRBJ1-5	-	TRBV5-5	once	CASSLDSREVLYQPQHF	TGTGCCAGCAGCTTGGATTCCCGGGAAGTGCTGTATCAGCCCCAGCATTTT
TRBJ1-2	-	TRBV18	-	CASSDRSNYGYTF	TGTGCCAGCTCAGATCGTAGTAACTATGGCTACACCTTC
TRBJ2-3	TRBD2	TRBV29-1	-	CSVKRGGADTQYF	TGCAGCGTGAAGCGGGGGGGGGCAGATACGCAGTATTTT
TRBJ2-3	TRBD2	TRBV7-9	once	CASSGPSGGTDTQYF	TGTGCCAGCAGCGGCCCTAGCGGGGGCACAGATACGCAGTATTTT